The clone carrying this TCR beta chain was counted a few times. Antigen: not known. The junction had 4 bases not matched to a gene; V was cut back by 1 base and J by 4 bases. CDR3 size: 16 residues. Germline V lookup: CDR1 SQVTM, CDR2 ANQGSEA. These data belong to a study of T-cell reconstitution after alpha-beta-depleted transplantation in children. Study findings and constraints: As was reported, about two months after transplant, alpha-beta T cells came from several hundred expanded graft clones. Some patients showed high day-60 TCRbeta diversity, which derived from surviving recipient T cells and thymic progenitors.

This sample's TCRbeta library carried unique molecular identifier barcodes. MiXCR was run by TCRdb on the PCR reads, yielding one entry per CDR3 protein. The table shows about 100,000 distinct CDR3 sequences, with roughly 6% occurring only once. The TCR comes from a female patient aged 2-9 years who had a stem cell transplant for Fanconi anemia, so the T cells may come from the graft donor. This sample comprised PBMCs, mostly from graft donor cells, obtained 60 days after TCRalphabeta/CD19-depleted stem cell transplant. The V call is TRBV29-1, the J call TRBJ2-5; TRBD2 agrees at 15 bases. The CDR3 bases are TGCAGCGTTGAAGGGGGACTAGCGGGAGGCCGAGAGACCCAGTACTTC. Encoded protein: CSVEGGLAGGRETQYF.